This record concerns one T cell receptor (beta chain) sequence. What it binds is not known. Deletions cut 4 bases from V and 0 bases from J, with 13 bases between. The CDR3 sequence is 16 residues long. Germline lookup yields CDR1 LGHDT and CDR2 YNNKEL (reference sequence). This sample stems from a study of response to subunit inactivated influenza vaccine. Whole-study results and caveats: T cells newly recruited by each seasonal influenza vaccination are few, the authors suggested.

Each CDR3 protein is one row after TCRdb ran MiXCR on the RT-PCR reads. The sample shows over 800,000 distinct CDR3 sequences, about 20% of them seen only once. This rearrangement joins TRBV3-1 to TRBJ2-4, with D perhaps being TRBD1 or TRBD2 (5 bases each). The TCR originated in a man in his forties or fifties who received an inactivated influenza vaccine. The material was PBMCs from blood, obtained 5 to 6 days after vaccination. This chain's CDR3 is CASSRGVTLAKNIQYF. The DNA of the CDR3 is TGTGCCAGCAGCCGAGGGGTCACTCTAGCCAAAAACATTCAGTACTTC.